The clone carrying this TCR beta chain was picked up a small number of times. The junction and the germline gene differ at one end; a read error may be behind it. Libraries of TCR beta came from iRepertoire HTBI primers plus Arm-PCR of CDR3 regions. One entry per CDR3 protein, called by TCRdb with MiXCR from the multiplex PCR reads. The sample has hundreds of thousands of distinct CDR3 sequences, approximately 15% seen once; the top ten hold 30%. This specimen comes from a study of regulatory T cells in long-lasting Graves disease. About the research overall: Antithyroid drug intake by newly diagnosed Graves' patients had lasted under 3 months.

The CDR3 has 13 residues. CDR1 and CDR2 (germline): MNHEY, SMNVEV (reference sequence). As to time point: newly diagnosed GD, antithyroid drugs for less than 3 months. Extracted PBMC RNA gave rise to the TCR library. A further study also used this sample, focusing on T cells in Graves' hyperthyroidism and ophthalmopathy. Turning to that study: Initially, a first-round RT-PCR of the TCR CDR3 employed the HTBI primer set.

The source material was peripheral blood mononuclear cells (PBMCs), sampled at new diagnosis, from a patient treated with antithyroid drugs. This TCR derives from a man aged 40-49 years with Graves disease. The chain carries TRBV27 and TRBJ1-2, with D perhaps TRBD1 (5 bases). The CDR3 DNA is TGTGCCAGCAGCAACCGGGACTTCTATGGCTACGCCTTC. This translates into CASSNRDFYGYAF.